The source of this T cell receptor (beta chain) is a study of glioma-infiltrating T cells after dendritic cell vaccination. Regarding the study as a whole: Higher pretreatment TIL content predicted longer progression-free time and survival.

The CDR3 runs to 15 residues. Germline V gene data show CDR1 as KGHSH and CDR2 as LQKENI. J lost 4 bases, V lost 3 bases, and 4 bases had no gene match. To note about this clone: Its antigen is still unknown.

Repertoires were generated with immunoSEQ multiplex PCR, while TCRdb's copy carries only in-frame clones and drops some. The sample shows tens of thousands of clones, roughly 87% of them seen only once. The sequenced sample was blood, obtained before dendritic cell vaccination. The source is a human donor with glioblastoma. The chain links TRBV18 to TRBJ1-2; 11 bases are shared with TRBD1. For the CDR3, the DNA is TGTGCCAGCTCACCGGGACAGGGGGTCGGCTATGGCTACACCTTC. This encodes CASSPGQGVGYGYTF.